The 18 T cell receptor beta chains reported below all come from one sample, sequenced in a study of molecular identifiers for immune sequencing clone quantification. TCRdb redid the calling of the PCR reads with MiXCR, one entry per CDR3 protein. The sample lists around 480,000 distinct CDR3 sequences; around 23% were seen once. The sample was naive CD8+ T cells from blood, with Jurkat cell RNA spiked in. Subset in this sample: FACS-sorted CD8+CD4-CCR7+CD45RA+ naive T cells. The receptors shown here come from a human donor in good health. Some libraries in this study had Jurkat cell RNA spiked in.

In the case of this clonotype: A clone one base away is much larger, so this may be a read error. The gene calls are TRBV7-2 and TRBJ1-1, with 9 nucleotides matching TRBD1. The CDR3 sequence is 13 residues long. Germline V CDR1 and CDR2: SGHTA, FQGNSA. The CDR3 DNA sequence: TGTGCCGGGACAGGGAGGGTCGGCACTGAAGCTTCCTTT. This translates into CAGTGRVGTEASF.

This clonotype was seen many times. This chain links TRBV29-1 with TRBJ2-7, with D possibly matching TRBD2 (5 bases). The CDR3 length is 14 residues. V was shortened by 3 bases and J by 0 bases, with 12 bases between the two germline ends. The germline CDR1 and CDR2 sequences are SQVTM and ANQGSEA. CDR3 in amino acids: CSVESGNISYEQYF. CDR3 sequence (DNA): TGCAGCGTTGAGTCGGGGAATATCTCCTACGAGCAGTACTTC.

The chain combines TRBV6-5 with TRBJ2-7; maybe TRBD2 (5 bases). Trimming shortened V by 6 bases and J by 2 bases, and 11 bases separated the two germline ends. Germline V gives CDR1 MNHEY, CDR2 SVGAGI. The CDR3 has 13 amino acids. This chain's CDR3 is CASRAGMTYEQYF. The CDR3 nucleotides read TGTGCCAGCAGGGCCGGGATGACCTACGAGCAGTACTTC.

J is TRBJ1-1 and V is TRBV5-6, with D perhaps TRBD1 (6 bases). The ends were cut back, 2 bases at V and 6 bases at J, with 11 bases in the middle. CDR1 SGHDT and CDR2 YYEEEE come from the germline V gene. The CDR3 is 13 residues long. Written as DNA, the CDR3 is TGTGCCAGCAGCTTTGGGGGCAGCTCTGAAGCTTTCTTT. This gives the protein CASSFGGSSEAFF.

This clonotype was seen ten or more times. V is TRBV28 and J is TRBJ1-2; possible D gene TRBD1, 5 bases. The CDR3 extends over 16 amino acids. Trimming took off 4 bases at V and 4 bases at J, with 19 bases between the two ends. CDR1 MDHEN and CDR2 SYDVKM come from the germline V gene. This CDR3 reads CASSSYEGSESYGYTF. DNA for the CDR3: TGTGCCAGCAGTTCTTATGAGGGGTCAGAATCCTATGGCTACACCTTC.

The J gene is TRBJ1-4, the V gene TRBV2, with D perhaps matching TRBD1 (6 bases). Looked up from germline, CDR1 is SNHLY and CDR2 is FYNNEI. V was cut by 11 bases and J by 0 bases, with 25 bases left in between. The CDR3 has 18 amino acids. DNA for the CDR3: TGTGCCCTACAGGGAGGGACTACTTTCCCCGCAACTAATGAAAAACTGTTTTTT. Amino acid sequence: CALQGGTTFPATNEKLFF.

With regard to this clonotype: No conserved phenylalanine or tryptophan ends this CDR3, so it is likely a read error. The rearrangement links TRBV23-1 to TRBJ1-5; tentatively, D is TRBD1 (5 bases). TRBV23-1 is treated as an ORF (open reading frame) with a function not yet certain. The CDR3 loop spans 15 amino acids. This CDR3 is CASSHGRDGNRPQHV. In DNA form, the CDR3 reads TGCGCCAGCAGTCATGGCAGGGACGGCAATCGGCCCCAGCATGTT.

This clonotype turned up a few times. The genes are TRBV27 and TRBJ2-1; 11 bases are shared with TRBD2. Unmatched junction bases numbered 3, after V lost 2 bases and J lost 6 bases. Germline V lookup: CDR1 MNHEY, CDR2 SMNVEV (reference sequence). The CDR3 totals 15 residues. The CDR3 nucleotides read TGTGCCAGCAGTTTAATAGCGGGAGGGACCAATGAGCAGTTCTTC. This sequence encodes CASSLIAGGTNEQFF.

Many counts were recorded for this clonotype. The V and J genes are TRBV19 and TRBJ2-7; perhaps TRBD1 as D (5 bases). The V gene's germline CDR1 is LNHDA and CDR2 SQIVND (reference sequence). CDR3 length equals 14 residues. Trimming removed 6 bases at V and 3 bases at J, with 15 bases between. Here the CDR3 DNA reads TGTGCCAGTAGCCCGGACAAGGCCCACTACGAGCAGTACTTC. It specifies CASSPDKAHYEQYF.

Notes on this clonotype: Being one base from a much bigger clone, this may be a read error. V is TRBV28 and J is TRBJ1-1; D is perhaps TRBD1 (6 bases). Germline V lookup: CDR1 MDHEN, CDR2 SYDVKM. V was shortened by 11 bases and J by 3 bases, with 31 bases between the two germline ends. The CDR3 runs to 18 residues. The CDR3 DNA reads TGTGCCGGCATTCTCACACAGGGAGGTGGGGGTATAGACACTGAAGCTTTCTTT. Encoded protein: CAGILTQGGGGIDTEAFF.

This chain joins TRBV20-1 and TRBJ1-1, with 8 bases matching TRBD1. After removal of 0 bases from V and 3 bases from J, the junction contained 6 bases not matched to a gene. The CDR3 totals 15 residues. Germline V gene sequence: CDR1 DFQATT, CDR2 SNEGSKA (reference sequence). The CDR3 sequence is CSARDYTGGDTEAFF. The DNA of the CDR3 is TGCAGTGCTAGAGATTATACAGGGGGGGACACTGAAGCTTTCTTT.

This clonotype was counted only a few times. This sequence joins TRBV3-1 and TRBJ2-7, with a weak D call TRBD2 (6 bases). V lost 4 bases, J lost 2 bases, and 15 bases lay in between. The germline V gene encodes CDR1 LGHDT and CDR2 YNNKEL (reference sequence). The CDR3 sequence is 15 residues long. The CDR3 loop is CASSPSSGLTYEQYF. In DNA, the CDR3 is TGTGCCAGCAGCCCGAGTAGCGGACTCACCTACGAGCAGTACTTC.

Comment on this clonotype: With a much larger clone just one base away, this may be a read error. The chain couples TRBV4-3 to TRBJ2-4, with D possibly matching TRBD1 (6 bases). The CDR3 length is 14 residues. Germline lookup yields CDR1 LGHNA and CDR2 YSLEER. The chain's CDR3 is CAGSQDGQKNIQYF. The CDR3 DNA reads TGCGCCGGCAGCCAAGATGGACAGAAAAACATTCAGTACTTC.

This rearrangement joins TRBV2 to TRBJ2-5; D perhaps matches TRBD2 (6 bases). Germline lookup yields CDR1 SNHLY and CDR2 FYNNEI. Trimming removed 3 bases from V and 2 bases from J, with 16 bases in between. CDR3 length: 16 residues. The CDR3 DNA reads TGTGCCAGCAGTGACCCATGGGAGGAGCGGCAAGAGACCCAGTACTTC. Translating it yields CASSDPWEERQETQYF.

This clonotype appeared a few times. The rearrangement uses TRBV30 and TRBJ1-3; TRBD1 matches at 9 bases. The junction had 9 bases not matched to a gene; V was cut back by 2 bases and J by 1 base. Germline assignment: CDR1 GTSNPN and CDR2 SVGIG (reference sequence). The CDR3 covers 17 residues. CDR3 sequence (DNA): TGTGCCTGGAGTATGGGACAGGGAGGTCCTTCTGGAAACACCATATATTTT. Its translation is CAWSMGQGGPSGNTIYF.

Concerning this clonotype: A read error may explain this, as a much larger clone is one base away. For the CDR3, the DNA is TGTGCCAGCAGCGCCTACTGCACAGATACGCAGTATTTT. It encodes CASSAYCTDTQYF. The chain carries TRBV9 and TRBJ2-3; D is undetermined. The V gene lost 3 bases and the J gene lost 1 base, with 6 bases spanning the gap. This CDR3 has 13 residues. CDR1 and CDR2 (germline): SGDLS, YYNGEE.

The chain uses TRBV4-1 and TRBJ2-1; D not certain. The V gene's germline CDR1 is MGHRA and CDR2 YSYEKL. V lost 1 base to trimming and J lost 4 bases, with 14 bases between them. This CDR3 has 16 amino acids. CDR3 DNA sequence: TGCGCCAGCAGCCAAGTCGATGGGGTACGGTACAATGAGCAGTTCTTC. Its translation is CASSQVDGVRYNEQFF.

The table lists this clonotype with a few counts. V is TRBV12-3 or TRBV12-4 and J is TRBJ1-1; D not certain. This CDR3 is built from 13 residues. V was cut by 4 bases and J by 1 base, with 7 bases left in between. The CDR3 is CASSSAQNTEAFF. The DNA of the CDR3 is TGTGCCAGCAGTTCGGCGCAGAACACTGAAGCTTTCTTT.